The TCR beta chain described here comes from a study of blood T cell repertoires in COVID-19. For the study at large: Acute and convalescent COVID-19 specimens originated in the United States, Italy and Spain.

Original methodology: By means of reference gene primer amplification, nucleated cell counts were estimated. Generated by immunoSEQ multiplex PCR, the TCRdb table keeps only in-frame clones and is missing some. D and trimming were read from the DNA, whereas the V and J calls and clone size are those reported in that table. This sample has approximately 210,000 clones, with more than 75% found just once. The sequenced sample was peripheral blood. The clonotype originates from a woman in her forties with acute or convalescent COVID-19.

CDR3 in amino acids: CASSRTTSYEQYF. The CDR3 region has the DNA TGTGCCAGCAGTCGGACTACCTCCTACGAGCAGTACTTC. The V gene is TRBV6-5, the J gene TRBJ2-7, with D maybe TRBD2 (6 bases). Germline loops: CDR1 MNHEY, CDR2 SVGAGI. V was cut by 5 bases and J by 0 bases, with 8 bases left in between. The CDR3 sequence is 13 residues long.